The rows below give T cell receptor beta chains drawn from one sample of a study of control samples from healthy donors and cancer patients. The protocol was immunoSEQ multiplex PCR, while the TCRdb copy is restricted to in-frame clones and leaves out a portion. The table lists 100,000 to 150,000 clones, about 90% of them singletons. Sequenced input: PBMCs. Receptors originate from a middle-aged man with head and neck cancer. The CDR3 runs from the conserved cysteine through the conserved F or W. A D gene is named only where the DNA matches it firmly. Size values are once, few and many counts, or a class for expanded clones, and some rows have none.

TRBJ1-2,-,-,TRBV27,CASTPKGLTNYGYTF,TGTGCCAGCACCCCCAAGGGCTTAACGAACTATGGCTACACCTTC
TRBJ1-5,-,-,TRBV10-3,CAISVGQTNQPQHF,TGTGCCATCAGCGTTGGACAGACTAATCAGCCCCAGCATTTT
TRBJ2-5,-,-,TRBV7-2,CASSLVRLGTQYF,TGTGCCAGCAGCTTAGTCAGACTAGGGACCCAGTACTTC
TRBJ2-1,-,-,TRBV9,CASSGISKNEQFF,TGTGCCAGCAGCGGGATTTCTAAGAATGAGCAGTTCTTC
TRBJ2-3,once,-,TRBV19,CASSLLGGATTDTQYF,TGTGCCAGTAGCCTTCTCGGGGGAGCGACCACAGATACGCAGTATTTT
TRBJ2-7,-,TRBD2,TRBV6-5,CASSYSTSGTYEQYF,TGTGCCAGCAGTTACAGCACTAGCGGGACCTACGAGCAGTACTTC
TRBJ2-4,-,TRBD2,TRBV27,CASSLASGGWDIQYF,TGTGCCAGCAGTCTAGCGTCGGGGGGTTGGGACATTCAGTACTTC
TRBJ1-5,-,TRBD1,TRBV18,CASSPPTAGGHNQPQHF,TGTGCCAGCTCACCACCAACGGCAGGGGGCCACAATCAGCCCCAGCATTTT
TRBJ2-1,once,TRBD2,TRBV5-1,CASSFAGGTYNEQFF,TGCGCCAGCAGCTTCGCGGGGGGGACCTACAATGAGCAGTTCTTC
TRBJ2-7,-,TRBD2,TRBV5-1,CASSTGLAYSYEQYF,TGCGCCAGCAGCACCGGACTAGCGTATTCCTACGAGCAGTACTTC
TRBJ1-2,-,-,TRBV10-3,CAISELDSFNYGYTF,TGTGCCATCAGTGAGTTGGACAGTTTTAACTATGGCTACACCTTC
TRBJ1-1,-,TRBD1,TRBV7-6,CASSKNRGSEAFF,TGTGCCAGCAGCAAAAACAGGGGATCTGAAGCTTTCTTT
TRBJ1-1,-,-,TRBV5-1,CASSLGTGNTEAFF,TGCGCCAGCAGCCTCGGGACGGGAAACACTGAAGCTTTCTTT
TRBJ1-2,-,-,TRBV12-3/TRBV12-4,CASSLSGNGYTF,TGTGCCAGCAGTTTATCTGGAAATGGCTACACCTTC
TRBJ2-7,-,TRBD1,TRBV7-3,CASSLTRRVGQRGYYEQYF,TGTGCCAGCAGCTTAACAAGGCGGGTGGGACAGCGAGGTTACTACGAGCAGTACTTC
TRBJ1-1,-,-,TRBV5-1,CASSLVAGTEAFF,TGCGCCAGCAGCTTGGTGGCTGGCACTGAAGCTTTCTTT
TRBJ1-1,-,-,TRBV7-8,CASIQRAVNTEAFF,TGTGCCAGCATCCAGCGGGCGGTGAACACTGAAGCTTTCTTT